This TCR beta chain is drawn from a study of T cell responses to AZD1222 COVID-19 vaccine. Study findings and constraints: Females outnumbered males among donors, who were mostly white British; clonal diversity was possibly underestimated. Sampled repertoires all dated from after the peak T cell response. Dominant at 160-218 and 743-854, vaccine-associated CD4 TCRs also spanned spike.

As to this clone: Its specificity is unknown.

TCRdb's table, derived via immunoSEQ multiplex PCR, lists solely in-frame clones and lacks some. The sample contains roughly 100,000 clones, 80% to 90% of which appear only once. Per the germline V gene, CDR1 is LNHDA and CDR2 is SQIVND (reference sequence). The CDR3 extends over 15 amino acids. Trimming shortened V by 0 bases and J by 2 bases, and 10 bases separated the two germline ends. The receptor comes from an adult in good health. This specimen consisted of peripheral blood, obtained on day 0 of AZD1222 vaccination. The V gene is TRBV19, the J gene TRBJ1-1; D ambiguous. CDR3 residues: CASSIDGQSNTEAFF. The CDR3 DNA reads TGTGCCAGTAGTATAGATGGGCAGAGTAACACTGAAGCTTTCTTT.